The 3 T cell receptor beta chains listed next were all sequenced from one sample in a study of blood T cell repertoires in COVID-19. Assay: immunoSEQ multiplex PCR; the TCRdb copy retains only in-frame clones and omits some. Of some 70,000 clones in the sample, roughly 89% are singletons; the top ten hold 8.2%. Sequenced material: peripheral blood. The receptors originated from a man aged 50 to 59 with active COVID-19.

The chain joins TRBV11-2 to TRBJ2-3; a possible D gene is TRBD2 (6 bases). V shed 3 bases and J shed 10 bases, with 11 bases lying between them. Germline CDR1 is SGHAT and CDR2 is FQNNGV. The CDR3 length is 12 residues. CDR3 amino acids: CASSFHGTSQYF. As DNA, the CDR3 is TGTGCCAGCAGCTTCCATGGGACTTCGCAGTATTTT.

The chain links TRBV7-3 to TRBJ2-7; 8 nucleotides agree with TRBD2. Looked up from germline, CDR1 is SGHTA and CDR2 is FQGTGA. This CDR3 is built from 15 residues. After removal of 5 bases from V and 2 bases from J, the junction contained 8 bases not matched to a gene. As DNA, the CDR3 is TGTGCCAGCAGCCCCCAGCCGGGACTAGCCTACGAGCAGTACTTC. It specifies CASSPQPGLAYEQYF. The variable domain in full, with the rest retrieved from reference TRBV7-3 and TRBJ2-7, is GAGVSQTPSNKVTEKGKYVELRCDPISGHTALYWYRQSLGQGPEFLIYFQGTGAADDSGLPNDRFFAVRPEGSVSTLKIQRTERGDSAVYLCASSPQPGLAYEQYFGPGTRLTVT.

The chain's CDR3 is CAWNPPSARGKNEQFF. CDR3 nucleotide sequence: TGTGCCTGGAATCCACCGTCGGCTAGGGGAAAGAATGAGCAGTTCTTC. The V gene is TRBV30, the J gene TRBJ2-1; TRBD1 is a possible D gene (5 bases). This CDR3 has 16 amino acids. V was shortened by 4 bases and J by 7 bases, with 23 bases between the two germline ends. The germline CDR1 and CDR2 sequences are GTSNPN and SVGIG (reference sequence).